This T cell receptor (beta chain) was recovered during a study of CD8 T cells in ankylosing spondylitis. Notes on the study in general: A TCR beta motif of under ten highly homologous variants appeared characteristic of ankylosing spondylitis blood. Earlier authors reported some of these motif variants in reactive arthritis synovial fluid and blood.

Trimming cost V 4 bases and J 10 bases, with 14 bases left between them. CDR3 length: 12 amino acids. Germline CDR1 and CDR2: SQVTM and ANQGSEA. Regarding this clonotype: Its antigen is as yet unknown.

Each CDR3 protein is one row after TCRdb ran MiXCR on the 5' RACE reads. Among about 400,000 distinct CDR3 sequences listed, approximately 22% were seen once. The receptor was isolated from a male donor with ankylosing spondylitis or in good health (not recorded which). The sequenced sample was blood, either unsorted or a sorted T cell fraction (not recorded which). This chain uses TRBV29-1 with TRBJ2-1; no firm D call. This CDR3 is CSVGELNLEQFF. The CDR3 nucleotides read TGCAGCGTTGGGGAACTTAACTTAGAGCAGTTCTTC.